Each of the 7 T cell receptor beta chains below was sequenced from the same sample in a study of shared clonotypes between healthy human individuals. Only in-frame clones appear in the TCRdb table, and some are missing; sequencing was by immunoSEQ multiplex PCR. The table lists 2 million to 3 million clones, 80% to 95% of them singletons. The sample comprised naive CD4+ T cells from PBMCs. Regarding subset: CD45RA+ positively selected. These receptors were obtained from a man between 18 and 35 years old in good health. Some clones in this sample may be carry-over from other donors' samples.

This chain uses TRBV30 with TRBJ2-2; D tentatively reads TRBD1 or TRBD2 (5 bases each). Trimming took off 1 base at V and 8 bases at J, with 14 bases between the two ends. The CDR3 contains 14 residues. Germline CDR1 reads GTSNPN; CDR2 reads SVGIG (reference sequence). CDR3 DNA sequence: TGTGCCTGGAGTGCCGGGACCGCAGTTGGGGAGCTGTTTTTT. This codes for CAWSAGTAVGELFF.

The V call is TRBV5-1, the J call TRBJ2-3; 13 bases match TRBD2. The CDR3 is 15 residues long. CDR1 and CDR2 (germline): SGHRS, YFSETQ. V was clipped by 4 bases and J by 3 bases; unmatched bases: 2. CDR3 bases: TGCGCCAGCAGCCAGACTAGCGGGAGGACAGATACGCAGTATTTT. This encodes CASSQTSGRTDTQYF. Full variable domain (outside the CDR3, taken from reference TRBV5-1 and TRBJ2-3): KAGVTQTPRYLIKTRGQQVTLSCSPISGHRSVSWYQQTPGQGLQFLFEYFSETQRNKGNFPGRFSGRQFSNSRSEMNVSTLELGDSALYLCASSQTSGRTDTQYFGPGTRLTVL.

The chain carries TRBV7-2 and TRBJ2-5; the D is unclear. Trimming left V 1 base short and J 5 bases short, with 11 bases between. The V gene's germline CDR1 is SGHTA and CDR2 FQGNSA. The CDR3 sequence is 14 residues long. For the CDR3, the DNA is TGTGCCAGCAGCTTAGAGCCCATTGAGGAGACCCAGTACTTC. Translating gives CASSLEPIEETQYF.

This clone was recorded a few times. The chain joins TRBV7-7 to TRBJ1-2; D is unclear. The CDR3 is made up of 14 amino acids. Looked up from germline, CDR1 is SSHAT and CDR2 is FNYEAQ (reference sequence). The V end was cut by 4 bases, the J end by 5 bases, with 14 bases between. The CDR3 nucleotides are TGTGCCAGCAGCTATCGGGCCCCTGGGTATGGCTACACCTTC. Its translation is CASSYRAPGYGYTF. The full variable domain, its missing parts supplied by reference TRBV7-7 and TRBJ1-2, is GAGVSQSPRYKVTKRGQDVTLRCDPISSHATLYWYQQALGQGPEFLTYFNYEAQPDKSGLPSDRFSAERPEGSISTLTIQRTEQRDSAMYRCASSYRAPGYGYTFGSGTRLTVV.

This chain links TRBV9 with TRBJ2-1; D is unresolved. CDR1 and CDR2 (germline): SGDLS, YYNGEE. The CDR3 extends over 14 amino acids. V lost 0 bases and J lost 2, with 6 bases in between. CDR3 sequence (DNA): TGTGCCAGCAGCGTAGGCGACGCCTACAATGAGCAGTTCTTC. It translates to CASSVGDAYNEQFF. Full variable domain (outside the CDR3, taken from reference TRBV9 and TRBJ2-1): DSGVTQTPKHLITATGQRVTLRCSPRSGDLSVYWYQQSLDQGLQFLIQYYNGEERAKGNILERFSAQQFPDLHSELNLSSLELGDSALYFCASSVGDAYNEQFFGPGTRLTVL.

The chain links TRBV28 to TRBJ1-6; tentatively, D is TRBD1 (5 bases). The CDR3 consists of 14 residues. Looked up from germline, CDR1 is MDHEN and CDR2 is SYDVKM. The V end lost 7 bases, the J end lost 9 bases, and 16 bases lay between the germline ends. This CDR3 is CASIGTVGPSPLHF. The CDR3, as DNA: TGTGCCAGCATCGGGACGGTGGGGCCTTCACCCCTCCACTTT. The variable domain in full, with the rest retrieved from reference TRBV28 and TRBJ1-6, is DVKVTQSSRYLVKRTGEKVFLECVQDMDHENMFWYRQDPGLGLRLIYFSYDVKMKEKGDIPEGYSVSREKKERFSLILESASTNQTSMYLCASIGTVGPSPLHFGNGTRLTVT.

The chain recombines TRBV7-9 with TRBJ2-5, with D possibly TRBD2 on 5 matching bases. CDR3 length equals 15 residues. The V end lost 8 bases, the J end lost 3 bases, and 19 bases lay between the germline ends. CDR1 is SEHNR, CDR2 FQNEAQ, per germline (reference sequence). CDR3 residues: CASVLLGFFEETQYF. The CDR3 coding sequence is TGTGCCAGCGTCTTACTAGGCTTTTTCGAAGAGACCCAGTACTTC.